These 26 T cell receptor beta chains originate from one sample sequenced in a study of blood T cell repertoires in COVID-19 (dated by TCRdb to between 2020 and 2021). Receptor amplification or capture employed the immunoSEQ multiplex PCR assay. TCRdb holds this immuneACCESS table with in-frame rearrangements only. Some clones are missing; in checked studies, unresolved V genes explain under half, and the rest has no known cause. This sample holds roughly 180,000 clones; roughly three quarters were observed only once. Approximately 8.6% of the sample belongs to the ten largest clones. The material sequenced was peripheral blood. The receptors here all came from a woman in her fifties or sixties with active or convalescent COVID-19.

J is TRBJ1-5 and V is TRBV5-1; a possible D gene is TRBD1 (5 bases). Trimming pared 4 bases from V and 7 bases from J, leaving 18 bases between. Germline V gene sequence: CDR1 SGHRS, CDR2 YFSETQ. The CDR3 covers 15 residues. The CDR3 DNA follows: TGCGCCAGCAGCCTGTGGGGACTGGACGGACAGCCCCAGCATTTT. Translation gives CASSLWGLDGQPQHF.

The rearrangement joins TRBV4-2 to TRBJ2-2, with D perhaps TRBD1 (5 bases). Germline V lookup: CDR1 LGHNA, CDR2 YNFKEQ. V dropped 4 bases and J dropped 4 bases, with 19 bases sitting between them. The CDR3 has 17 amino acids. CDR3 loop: CASSPSAGPQITGELFF. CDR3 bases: TGTGCCAGCAGCCCTTCTGCAGGGCCGCAAATCACCGGGGAGCTGTTTTTT.

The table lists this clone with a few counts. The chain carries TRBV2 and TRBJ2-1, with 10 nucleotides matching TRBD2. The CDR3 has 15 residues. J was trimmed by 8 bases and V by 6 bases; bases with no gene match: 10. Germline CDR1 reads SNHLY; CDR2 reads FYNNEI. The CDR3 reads CASSRSSGGKDEQFF. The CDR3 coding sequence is TGTGCCAGCAGCAGATCTAGCGGGGGTAAGGATGAGCAGTTCTTC.

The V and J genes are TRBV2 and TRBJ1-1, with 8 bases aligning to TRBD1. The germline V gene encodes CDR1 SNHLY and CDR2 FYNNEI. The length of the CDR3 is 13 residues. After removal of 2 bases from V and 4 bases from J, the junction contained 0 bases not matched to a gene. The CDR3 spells CASSETGGTEAFF. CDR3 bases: TGTGCCAGCAGTGAAACAGGGGGCACTGAAGCTTTCTTT.

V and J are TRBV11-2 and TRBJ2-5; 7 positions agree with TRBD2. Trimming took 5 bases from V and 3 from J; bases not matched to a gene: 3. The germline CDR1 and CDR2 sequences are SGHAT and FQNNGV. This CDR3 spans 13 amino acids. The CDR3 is CASSGGVEETQYF. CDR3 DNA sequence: TGTGCCAGCAGCGGGGGGGTGGAAGAGACCCAGTACTTC.

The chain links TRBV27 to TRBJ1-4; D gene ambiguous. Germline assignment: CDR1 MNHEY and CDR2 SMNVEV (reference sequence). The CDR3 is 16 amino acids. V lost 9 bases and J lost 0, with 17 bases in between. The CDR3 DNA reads TGTGCCAGTGGAGAGAGGCTCCCAGCAACTAATGAAAAACTGTTTTTT. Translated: CASGERLPATNEKLFF.

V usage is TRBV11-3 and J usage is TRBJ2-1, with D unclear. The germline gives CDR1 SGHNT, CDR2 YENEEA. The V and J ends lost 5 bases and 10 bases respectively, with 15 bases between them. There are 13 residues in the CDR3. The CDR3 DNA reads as TGTGCCAGCAGCACTGACCGCGGCGACGAGCAGTTCTTC. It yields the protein CASSTDRGDEQFF.

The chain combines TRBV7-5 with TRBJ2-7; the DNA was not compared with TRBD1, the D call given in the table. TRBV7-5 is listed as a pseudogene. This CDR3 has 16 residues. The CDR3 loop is CVRRGGMVGGLYEQYF. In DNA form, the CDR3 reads TGTGTCAGAAGAGGGGGTATGGTAGGCGGGCTTTACGAGCAGTACTTC.

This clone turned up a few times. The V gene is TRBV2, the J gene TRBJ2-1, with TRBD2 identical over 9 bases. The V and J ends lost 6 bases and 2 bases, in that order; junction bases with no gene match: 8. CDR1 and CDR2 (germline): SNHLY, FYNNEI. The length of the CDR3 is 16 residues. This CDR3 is CASSPPTSGTYNEQFF. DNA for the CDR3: TGTGCCAGCAGCCCCCCGACTAGCGGTACCTACAATGAGCAGTTCTTC.

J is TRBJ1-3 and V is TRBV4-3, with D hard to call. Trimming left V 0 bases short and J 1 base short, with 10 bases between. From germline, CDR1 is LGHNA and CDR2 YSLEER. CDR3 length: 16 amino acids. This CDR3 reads CASSQDPSGSGNTIYF. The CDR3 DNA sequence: TGCGCCAGCAGCCAAGACCCCTCGGGGTCTGGAAACACCATATATTTT.

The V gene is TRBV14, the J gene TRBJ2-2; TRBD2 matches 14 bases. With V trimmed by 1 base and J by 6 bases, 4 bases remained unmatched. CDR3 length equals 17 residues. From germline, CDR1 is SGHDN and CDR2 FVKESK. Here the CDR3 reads CASSQGPGLAGAGELFF. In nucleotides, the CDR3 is TGTGCCAGCAGCCAAGGCCCGGGACTAGCGGGAGCCGGGGAGCTGTTTTTT.

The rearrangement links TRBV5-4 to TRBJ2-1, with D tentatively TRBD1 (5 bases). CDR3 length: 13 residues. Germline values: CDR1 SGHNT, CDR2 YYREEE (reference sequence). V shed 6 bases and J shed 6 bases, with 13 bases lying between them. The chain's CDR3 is CASTMDMFNEQFF. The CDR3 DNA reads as TGTGCCAGCACCATGGACATGTTCAATGAGCAGTTCTTC. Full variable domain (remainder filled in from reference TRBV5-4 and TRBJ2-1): ETGVTQSPTHLIKTRGQQVTLRCSSQSGHNTVSWYQQALGQGPQFIFQYYREEENGRGNFPPRFSGLQFPNYSSELNVNALELDDSALYLCASTMDMFNEQFFGPGTRLTVL.

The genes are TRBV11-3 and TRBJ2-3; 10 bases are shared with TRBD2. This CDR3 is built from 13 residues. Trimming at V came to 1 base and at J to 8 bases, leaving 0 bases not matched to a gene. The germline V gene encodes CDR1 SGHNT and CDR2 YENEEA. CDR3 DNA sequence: TGTGCCAGCAGCTTAGTAGCGGGGGGTACGCAGTATTTT. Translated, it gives CASSLVAGGTQYF.

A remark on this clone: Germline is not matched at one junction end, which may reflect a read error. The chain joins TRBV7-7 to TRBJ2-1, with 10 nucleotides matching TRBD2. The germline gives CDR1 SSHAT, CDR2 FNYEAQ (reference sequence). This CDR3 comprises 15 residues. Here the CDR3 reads CASSPKRGGDNEQFF. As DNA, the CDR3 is TGTGCTAGCAGCCCTAAGCGGGGGGGGGACAATGAGCAGTTCTTC.

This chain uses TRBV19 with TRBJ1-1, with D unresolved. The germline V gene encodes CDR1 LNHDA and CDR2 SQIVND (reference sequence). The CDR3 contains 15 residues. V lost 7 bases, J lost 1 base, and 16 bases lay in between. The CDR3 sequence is CASNIPQVENTEAFF. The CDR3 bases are TGTGCCAGTAATATCCCCCAGGTAGAGAACACTGAAGCTTTCTTT.

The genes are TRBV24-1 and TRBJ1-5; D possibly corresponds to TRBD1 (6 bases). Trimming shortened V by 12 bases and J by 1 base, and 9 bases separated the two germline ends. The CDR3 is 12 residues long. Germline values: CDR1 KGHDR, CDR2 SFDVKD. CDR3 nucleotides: TGTGCCTCCCAGGGGAGCAATCAGCCCCAGCATTTT. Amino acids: CASQGSNQPQHF.

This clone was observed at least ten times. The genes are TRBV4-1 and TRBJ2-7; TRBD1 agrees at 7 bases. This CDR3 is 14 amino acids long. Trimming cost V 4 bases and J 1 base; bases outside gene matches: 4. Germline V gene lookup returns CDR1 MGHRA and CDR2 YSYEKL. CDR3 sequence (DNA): TGCGCCAGCAGCCCCGGGACAGCTTCCTACGAGCAGTACTTC. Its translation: CASSPGTASYEQYF.

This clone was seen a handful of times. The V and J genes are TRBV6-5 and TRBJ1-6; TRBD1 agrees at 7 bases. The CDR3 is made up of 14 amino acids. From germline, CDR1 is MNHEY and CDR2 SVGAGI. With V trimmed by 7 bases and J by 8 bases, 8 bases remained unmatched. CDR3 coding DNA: TGTGCCAGCAATAACAGGGGTTCTGATTCACCCCTCCACTTT. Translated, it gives CASNNRGSDSPLHF.

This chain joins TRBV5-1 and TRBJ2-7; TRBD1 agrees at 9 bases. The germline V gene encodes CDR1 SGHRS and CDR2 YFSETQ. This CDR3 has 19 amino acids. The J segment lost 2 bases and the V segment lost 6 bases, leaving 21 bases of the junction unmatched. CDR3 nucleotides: TGCGCCAGCACCCCGGGAGAGACAGGGGGGATAAGTTTTGCCTACGAGCAGTACTTC. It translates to CASTPGETGGISFAYEQYF.

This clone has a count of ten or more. CDR3 sequence reads: CASSEASSGGGDTQYF. The CDR3, as DNA: TGTGCCAGCAGCGAAGCTAGTAGCGGGGGTGGAGATACGCAGTATTTT. This chain connects TRBV6-4 to TRBJ2-3, with 9 bases aligning to TRBD2. In germline, CDR1 is MRHNA, CDR2 SNTAGT. The CDR3 is made up of 16 amino acids. Unmatched junction bases numbered 12, after V lost 6 bases and J lost 5 bases.

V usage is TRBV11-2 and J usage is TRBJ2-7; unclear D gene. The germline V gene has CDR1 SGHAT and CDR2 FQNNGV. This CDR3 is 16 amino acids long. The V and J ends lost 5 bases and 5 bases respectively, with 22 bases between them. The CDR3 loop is CASSPPGLSVAHEQYF. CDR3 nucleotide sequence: TGTGCCAGCAGCCCCCCTGGTTTAAGCGTGGCCCACGAGCAGTACTTC.

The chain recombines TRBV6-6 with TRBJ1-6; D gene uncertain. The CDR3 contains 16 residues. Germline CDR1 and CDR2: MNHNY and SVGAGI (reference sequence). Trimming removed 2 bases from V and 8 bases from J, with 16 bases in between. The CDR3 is CASSYGVGWRDSPLHF. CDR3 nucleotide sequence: TGTGCCAGCAGTTACGGGGTGGGGTGGAGGGATTCACCCCTCCACTTT.

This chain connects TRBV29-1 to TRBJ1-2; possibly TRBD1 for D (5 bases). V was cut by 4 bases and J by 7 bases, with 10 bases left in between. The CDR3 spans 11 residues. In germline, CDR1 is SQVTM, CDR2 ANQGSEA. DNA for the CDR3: TGCAGCGTTGCAGGGTTGGGTGGCTACACCTTC. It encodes CSVAGLGGYTF.

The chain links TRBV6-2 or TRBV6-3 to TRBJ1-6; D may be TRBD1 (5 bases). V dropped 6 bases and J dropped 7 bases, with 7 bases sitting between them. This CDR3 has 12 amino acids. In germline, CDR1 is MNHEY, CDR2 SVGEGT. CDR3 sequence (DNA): TGTGCCAGCAGCTCAGGGAATTCACCCCTCCACTTT. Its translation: CASSSGNSPLHF.

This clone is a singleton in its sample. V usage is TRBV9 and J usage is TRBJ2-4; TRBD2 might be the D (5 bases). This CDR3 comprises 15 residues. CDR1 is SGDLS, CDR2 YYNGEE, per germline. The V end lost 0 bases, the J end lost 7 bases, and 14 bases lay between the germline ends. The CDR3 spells CASSVGEGMGNIQYF. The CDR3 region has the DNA TGTGCCAGCAGCGTAGGAGAGGGAATGGGGAACATTCAGTACTTC. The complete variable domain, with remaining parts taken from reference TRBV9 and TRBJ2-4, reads DSGVTQTPKHLITATGQRVTLRCSPRSGDLSVYWYQQSLDQGLQFLIQYYNGEERAKGNILERFSAQQFPDLHSELNLSSLELGDSALYFCASSVGEGMGNIQYFGAGTRLSVL.

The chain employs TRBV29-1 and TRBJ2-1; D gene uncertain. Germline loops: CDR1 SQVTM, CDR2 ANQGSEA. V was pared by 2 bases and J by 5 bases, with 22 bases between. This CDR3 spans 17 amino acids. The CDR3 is CSVEMVRSNPLDNEQFF. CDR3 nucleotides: TGCAGCGTTGAAATGGTTCGGAGCAACCCTTTAGACAATGAGCAGTTCTTC.